The text below deals with one T cell receptor (beta chain). Its antigen specificity is not known. No base-level quality is on record; no much larger clone is a single base apart. The data were obtained in a study of control samples from healthy donors and cancer patients (dated by TCRdb to 2019 to 2021). The germline V gene encodes CDR1 SGHRS and CDR2 YFSETQ. V and J are trimmed by 0 bases and 14 bases, and the gene matches miss 9 bases of the junction. Counted from cysteine to phenylalanine, this CDR3 has 14 amino acids. The retained sequence is limited to the CDR3, 42 bases, with the frame set at the first base. Receptors were amplified or captured by the immunoSEQ multiplex PCR assay. The immuneACCESS repertoire file appears here via TCRdb, limited to in-frame rearrangements. These files lack a portion of the clones; in checked studies, under half of the deficit traces to unresolved V genes, and the cause of the others is not known. A total of about 160,000 clones appear in this sample, over 90% of them only once. The ten largest account for just over 1% of the sample.

The receptor chain draws on TRBV5-1 and TRBJ2-3, and TRBD1 matches 10 of the central bases. This clonotype was sampled from a woman aged 25 to 39 in good health. The sequenced sample was blood. The CDR3: CASSLGDRGPARYF. DNA sequence: TGCGCCAGCAGCTTGGGGGACAGGGGACCCGCCAGGTATTTT.